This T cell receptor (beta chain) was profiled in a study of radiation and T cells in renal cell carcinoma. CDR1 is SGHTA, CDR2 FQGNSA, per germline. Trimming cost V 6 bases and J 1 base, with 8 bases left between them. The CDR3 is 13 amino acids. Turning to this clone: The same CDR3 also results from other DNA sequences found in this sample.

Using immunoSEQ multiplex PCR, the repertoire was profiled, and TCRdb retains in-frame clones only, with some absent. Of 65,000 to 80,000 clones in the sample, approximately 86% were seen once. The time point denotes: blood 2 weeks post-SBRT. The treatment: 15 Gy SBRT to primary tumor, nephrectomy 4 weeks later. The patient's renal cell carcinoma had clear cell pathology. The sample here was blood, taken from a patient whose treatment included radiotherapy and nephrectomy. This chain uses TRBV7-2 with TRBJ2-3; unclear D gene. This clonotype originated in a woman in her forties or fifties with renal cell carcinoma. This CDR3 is CASSLPRTDTQYF. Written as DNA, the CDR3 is TGTGCCAGCAGTCTACCTCGCACAGATACGCAGTATTTT.